The clone carrying this TCR beta chain was recorded at least ten times. The germline V gene encodes CDR1 SEHNR and CDR2 FQNEAQ (reference sequence). Trimming took 5 bases from V and 7 from J; bases not matched to a gene: 16. This CDR3 has 17 residues. TCRdb reanalysed the reads using MiXCR and keeps one entry per CDR3 protein. The sample lists around 350,000 distinct CDR3 sequences, 15% to 20% seen once, with 7.5% to 9.5% in the top ten. The sample originates from a study of T cell repertoires in cytomegalovirus infection. This sequence joins TRBV7-9 and TRBJ2-7, with TRBD2 matching 11 bases. This TCR derives from a human donor in good health (CMV status not recorded). Some clones in this sample may be carry-over from other donors' samples. Sequencing was performed on PBMCs. This CDR3 is CASSPDPGTSGEEEQYF. For the CDR3, the DNA is TGTGCCAGCAGCCCAGATCCCGGGACTAGCGGTGAAGAGGAGCAGTACTTC.